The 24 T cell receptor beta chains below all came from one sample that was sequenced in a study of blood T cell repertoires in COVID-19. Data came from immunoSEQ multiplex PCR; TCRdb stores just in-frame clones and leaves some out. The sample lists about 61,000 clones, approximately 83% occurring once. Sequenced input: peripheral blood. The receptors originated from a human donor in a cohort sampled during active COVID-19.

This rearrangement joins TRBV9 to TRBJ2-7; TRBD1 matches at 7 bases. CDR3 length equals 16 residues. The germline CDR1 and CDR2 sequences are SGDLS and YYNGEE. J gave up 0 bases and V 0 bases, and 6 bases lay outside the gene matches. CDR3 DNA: TGTGCCAGCAGCGTAGAAGCACAGGGGCCCTCCTACGAGCAGTACTTC. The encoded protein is CASSVEAQGPSYEQYF.

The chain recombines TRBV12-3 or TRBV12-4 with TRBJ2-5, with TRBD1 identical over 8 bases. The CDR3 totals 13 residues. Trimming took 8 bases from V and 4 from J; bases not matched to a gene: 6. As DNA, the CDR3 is TGTGCCAGCGGCCAGGGGGCAGGAGAGACCCAGTACTTC. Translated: CASGQGAGETQYF.

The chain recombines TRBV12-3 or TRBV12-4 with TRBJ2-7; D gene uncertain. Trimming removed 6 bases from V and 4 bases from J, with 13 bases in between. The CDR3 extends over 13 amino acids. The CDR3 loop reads CASSPVVRYEQYF. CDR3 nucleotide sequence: TGTGCCAGCAGCCCCGTCGTCAGATACGAGCAGTACTTC.

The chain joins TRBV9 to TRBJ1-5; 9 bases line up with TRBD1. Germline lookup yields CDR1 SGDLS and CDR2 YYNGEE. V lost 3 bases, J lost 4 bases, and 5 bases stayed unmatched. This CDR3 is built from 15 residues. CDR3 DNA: TGTGCCAGCAGCGCGGGGACAGGGCAAAATCAGCCCCAGCATTTT. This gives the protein CASSAGTGQNQPQHF.

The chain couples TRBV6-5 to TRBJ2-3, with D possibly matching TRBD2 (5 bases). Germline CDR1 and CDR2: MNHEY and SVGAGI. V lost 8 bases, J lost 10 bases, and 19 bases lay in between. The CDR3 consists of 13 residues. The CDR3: CASSIRTAMAQYF. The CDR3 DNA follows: TGTGCCAGCTCCATCCGGACTGCAATGGCGCAGTATTTT.

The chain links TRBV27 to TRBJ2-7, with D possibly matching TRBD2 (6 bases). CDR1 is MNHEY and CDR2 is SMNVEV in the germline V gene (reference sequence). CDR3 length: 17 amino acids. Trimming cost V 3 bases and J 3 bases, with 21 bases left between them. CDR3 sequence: CASSFAPSATSFYEQYF. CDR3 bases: TGTGCCAGCAGTTTTGCGCCTAGCGCGACGTCCTTCTACGAGCAGTACTTC.

The DNA for the CDR3 is TGCAGCGTTAGAAGACAGGGGTACTCTGGAAACACCATATATTTT. Amino acids: CSVRRQGYSGNTIYF. The chain joins TRBV29-1 to TRBJ1-3, with 8 bases aligning to TRBD1. This CDR3 region has 15 residues. Germline V gives CDR1 SQVTM, CDR2 ANQGSEA. V lost 5 bases and J lost 0; bases outside the gene matches: 6. Combining the CDR3 with reference TRBV29-1 and TRBJ1-3 gives the whole variable domain SAVISQKPSRDICQRGTSLTIQCQVDSQVTMMFWYRQQPGQSLTLIATANQGSEATYESGFVIDKFPISRPNLTFSTLTVSNMSPEDSSIYLCSVRRQGYSGNTIYFGEGSWLTVV.

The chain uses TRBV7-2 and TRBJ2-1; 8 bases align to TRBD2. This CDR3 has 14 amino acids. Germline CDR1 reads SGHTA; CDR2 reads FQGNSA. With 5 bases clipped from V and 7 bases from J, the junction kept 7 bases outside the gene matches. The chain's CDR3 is CASSPAGVRNEQFF. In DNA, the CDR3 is TGTGCCAGCAGCCCAGCGGGAGTAAGGAATGAGCAGTTCTTC.

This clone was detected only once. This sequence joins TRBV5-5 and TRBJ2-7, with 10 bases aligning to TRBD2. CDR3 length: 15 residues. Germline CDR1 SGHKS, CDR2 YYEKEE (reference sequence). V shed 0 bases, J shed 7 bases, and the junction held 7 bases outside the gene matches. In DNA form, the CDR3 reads TGTGCCAGCAGCTTGGAGTCGGGACTAGCGCGGGAGCAGTACTTC. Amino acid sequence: CASSLESGLAREQYF.

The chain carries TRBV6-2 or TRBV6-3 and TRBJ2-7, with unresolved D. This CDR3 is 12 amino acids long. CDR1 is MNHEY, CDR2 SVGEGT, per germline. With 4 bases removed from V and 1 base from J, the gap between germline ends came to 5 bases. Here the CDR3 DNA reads TGTGCCAGCAGTTTCCCGTCCTACGAGCAGTACTTC. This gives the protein CASSFPSYEQYF.

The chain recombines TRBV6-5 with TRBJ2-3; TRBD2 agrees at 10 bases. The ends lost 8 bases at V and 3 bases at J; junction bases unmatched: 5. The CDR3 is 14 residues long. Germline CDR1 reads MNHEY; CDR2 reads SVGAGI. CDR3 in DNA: TGTGCCAGCTCAGGGACTAGCGATACAGATACGCAGTATTTT. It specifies CASSGTSDTDTQYF.

CDR3 loop: CASSPAGEKDGEQFF. Written as DNA, the CDR3 is TGTGCCAGCAGCCCCGCGGGAGAAAAGGATGGTGAGCAGTTCTTC. The V call is TRBV11-3, the J call TRBJ2-1; TRBD2 agrees at 7 bases. With 5 bases clipped from V and 9 bases from J, the junction kept 13 bases outside the gene matches. CDR3 length equals 15 residues. Germline-derived CDR1 and CDR2 are SGHNT and YENEEA.

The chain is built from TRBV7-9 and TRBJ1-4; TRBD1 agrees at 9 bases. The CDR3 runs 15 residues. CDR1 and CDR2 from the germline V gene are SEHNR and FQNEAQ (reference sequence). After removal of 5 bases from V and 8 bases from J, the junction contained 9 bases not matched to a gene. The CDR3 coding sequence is TGTGCCAGCAGCCCTACAGGGGGCGCGGGGGAAAAACTGTTTTTT. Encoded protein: CASSPTGGAGEKLFF.

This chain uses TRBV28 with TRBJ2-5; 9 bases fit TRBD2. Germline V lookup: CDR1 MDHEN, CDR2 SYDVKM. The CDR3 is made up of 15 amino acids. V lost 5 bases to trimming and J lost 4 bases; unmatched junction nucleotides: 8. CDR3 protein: CASSARAGGRETQYF. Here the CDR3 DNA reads TGTGCCAGCAGTGCGCGAGCGGGAGGTCGAGAGACCCAGTACTTC.

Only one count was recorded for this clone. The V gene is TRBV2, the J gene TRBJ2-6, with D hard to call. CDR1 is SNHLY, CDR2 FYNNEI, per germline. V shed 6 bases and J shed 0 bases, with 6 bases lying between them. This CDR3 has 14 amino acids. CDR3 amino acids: CASRVASGANVLTF. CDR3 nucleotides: TGTGCCAGCAGGGTGGCCTCTGGGGCCAACGTCCTGACTTTC.

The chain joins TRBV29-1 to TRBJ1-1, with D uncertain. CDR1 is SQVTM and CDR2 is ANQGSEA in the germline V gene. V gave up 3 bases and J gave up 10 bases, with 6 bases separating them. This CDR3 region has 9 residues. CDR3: CSVEELAFF. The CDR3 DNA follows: TGCAGCGTTGAGGAGCTAGCTTTCTTT.

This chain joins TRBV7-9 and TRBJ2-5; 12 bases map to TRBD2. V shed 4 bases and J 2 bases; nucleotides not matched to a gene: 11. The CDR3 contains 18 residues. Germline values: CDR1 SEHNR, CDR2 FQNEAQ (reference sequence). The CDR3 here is CASSSGSLAGGGQETQYF. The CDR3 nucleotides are TGTGCCAGCAGCTCTGGGTCGCTAGCGGGAGGGGGGCAAGAGACCCAGTACTTC.

CDR3 DNA: TGTGCCAGCAGTGCCCTACAGGGGAATAATTCACCCCTCCACTTT. It specifies CASSALQGNNSPLHF. This chain uses TRBV27 with TRBJ1-6; TRBD1 agrees at 7 bases. The V segment lost 5 bases and the J segment 5 bases; nucleotides outside the gene matches: 6. The CDR3 covers 15 residues. Germline CDR1 reads MNHEY; CDR2 reads SMNVEV (reference sequence).

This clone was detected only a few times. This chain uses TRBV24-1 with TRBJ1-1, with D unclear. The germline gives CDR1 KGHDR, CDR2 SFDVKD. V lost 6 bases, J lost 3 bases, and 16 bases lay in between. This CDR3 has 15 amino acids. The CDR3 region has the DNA TGTGCCACCAGTCTTAAGGAGGATTCGGACACTGAAGCTTTCTTT. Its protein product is CATSLKEDSDTEAFF.

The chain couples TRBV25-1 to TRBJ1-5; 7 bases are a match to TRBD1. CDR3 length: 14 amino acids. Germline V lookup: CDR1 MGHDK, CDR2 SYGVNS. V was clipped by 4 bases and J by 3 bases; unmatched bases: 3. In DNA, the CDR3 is TGTGCCAGCAGTGTCAGGGGGGTCAATCAGCCCCAGCATTTT. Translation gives CASSVRGVNQPQHF.

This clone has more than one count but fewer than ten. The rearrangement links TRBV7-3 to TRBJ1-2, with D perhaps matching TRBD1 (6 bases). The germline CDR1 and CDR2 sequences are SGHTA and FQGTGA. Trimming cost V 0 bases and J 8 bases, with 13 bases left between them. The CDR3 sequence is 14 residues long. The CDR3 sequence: CASSLTVQGNGYTF. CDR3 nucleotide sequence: TGTGCCAGCAGCTTAACGGTACAGGGAAACGGCTACACCTTC.

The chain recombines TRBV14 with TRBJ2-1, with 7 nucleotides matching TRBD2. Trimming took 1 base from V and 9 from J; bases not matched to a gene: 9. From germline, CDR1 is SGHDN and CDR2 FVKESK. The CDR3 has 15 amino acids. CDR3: CASSQVAGSGGEQFF. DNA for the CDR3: TGTGCCAGCAGCCAAGTGGCTGGCTCGGGAGGTGAGCAGTTCTTC.

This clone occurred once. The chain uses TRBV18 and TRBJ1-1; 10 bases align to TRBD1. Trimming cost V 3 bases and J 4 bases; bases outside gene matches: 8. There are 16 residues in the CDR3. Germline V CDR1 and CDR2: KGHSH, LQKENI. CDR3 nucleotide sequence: TGTGCCAGCTCACCTGGACAGGGGGGTTGGGGCACTGAAGCTTTCTTT. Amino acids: CASSPGQGGWGTEAFF.

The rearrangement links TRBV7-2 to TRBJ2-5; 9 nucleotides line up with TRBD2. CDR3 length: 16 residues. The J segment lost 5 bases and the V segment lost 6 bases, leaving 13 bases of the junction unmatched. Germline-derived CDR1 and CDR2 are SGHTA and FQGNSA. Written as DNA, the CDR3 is TGTGCCAGCAGATTCGCCCATAGCGGGAGTAGGGAGACCCAGTACTTC. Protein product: CASRFAHSGSRETQYF.